This TCR beta chain was documented in a study of shared clonotypes between healthy human individuals. With 3 bases removed from V and 0 bases from J, the gap between germline ends came to 13 bases. This CDR3 has 16 amino acids. The germline V gene encodes CDR1 SGHDT and CDR2 YYEEEE. The method was immunoSEQ multiplex PCR; TCRdb's version includes in-frame clones alone and lacks a portion of them. The data contain around 2.5 million clones, more than 85% of them seen just once; the ten biggest clones take up 0.36%. This clone was counted a single time. The V and J genes are TRBV5-6 and TRBJ1-3; D is possibly TRBD1 (5 bases). Sequencing input: naive CD4+ T cells from PBMCs. Subset noted: CD45RA+ positively selected. This TCR was sampled from a man between 18 and 35 years old in good health. Some clones in this sample may be carry-over from other donors' samples. CDR3 loop: CASSWGRGSSGNTIYF. In DNA form, the CDR3 reads TGTGCCAGCAGCTGGGGGAGGGGAAGCTCTGGAAACACCATATATTTT.